This T cell receptor beta chain was retrieved from a study of shared clonotypes between healthy human individuals. Assay used: immunoSEQ multiplex PCR; TCRdb lists only in-frame clones, some missing. This table has over a million clones, 96% appearing once. The CDR3 is 14 residues long. The germline V and J ends were trimmed by 4 bases and 3 bases, with 12 bases remaining between them. Germline CDR1 reads SGHRS; CDR2 reads YFSETQ. The TCR was taken from a man aged 25 to 40 in good health. The chain is built from TRBV5-1 and TRBJ2-3; D gene unclear. The sequencing sample was made of naive CD4+ T cells sorted from blood. The subset denotes: CD45RA+ positively selected. The CDR3 loop is CASSLSLQTDTQYF. CDR3 DNA sequence: TGCGCCAGCAGCCTCAGCTTACAGACAGATACGCAGTATTTT. Full variable domain (rest looked up from reference TRBV5-1 and TRBJ2-3): KAGVTQTPRYLIKTRGQQVTLSCSPISGHRSVSWYQQTPGQGLQFLFEYFSETQRNKGNFPGRFSGRQFSNSRSEMNVSTLELGDSALYLCASSLSLQTDTQYFGPGTRLTVL.